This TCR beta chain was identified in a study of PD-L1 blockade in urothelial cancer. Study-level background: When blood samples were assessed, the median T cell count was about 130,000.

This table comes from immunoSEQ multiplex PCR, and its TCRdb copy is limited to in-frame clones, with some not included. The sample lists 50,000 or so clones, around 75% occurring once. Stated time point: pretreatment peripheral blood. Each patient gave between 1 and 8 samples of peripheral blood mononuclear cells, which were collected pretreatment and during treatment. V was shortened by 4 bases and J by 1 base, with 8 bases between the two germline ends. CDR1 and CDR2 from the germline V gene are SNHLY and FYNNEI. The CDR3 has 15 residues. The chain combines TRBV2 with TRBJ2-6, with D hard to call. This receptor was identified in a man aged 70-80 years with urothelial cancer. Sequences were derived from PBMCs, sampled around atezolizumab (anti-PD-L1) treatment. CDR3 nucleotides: TGTGCCAGCAGTGTTCAGGCTTCTGGGGCCAACGTCCTGACTTTC. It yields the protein CASSVQASGANVLTF.